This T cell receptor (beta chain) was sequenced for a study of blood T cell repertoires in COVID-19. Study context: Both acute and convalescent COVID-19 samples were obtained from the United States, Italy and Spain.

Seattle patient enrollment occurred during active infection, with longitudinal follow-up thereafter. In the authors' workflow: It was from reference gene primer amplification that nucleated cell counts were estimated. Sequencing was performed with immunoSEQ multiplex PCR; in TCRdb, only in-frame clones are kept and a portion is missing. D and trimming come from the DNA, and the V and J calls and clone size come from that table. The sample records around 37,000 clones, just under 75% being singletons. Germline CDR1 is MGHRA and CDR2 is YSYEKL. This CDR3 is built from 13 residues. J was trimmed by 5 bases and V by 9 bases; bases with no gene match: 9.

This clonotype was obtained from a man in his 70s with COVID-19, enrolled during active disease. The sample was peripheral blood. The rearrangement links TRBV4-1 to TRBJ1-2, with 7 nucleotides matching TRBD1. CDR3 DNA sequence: TGCGCCAGTCGAGGGGGCGCTGGGTATGGCTACACCTTC. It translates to CASRGGAGYGYTF.